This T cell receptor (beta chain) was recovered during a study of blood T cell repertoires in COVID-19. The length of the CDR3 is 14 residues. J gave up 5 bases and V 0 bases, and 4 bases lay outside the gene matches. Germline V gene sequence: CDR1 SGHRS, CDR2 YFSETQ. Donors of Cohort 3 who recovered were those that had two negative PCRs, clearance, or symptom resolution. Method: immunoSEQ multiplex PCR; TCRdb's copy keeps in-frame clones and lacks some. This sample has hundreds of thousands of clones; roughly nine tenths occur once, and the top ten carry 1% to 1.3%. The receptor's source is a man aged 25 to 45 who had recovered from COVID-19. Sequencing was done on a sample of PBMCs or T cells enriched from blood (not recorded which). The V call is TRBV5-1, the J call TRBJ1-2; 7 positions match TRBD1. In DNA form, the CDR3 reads TGCGCCAGCAGCTTGGCACAGGGGCTGTATGGCTACACCTTC. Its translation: CASSLAQGLYGYTF.